One sample yielded the 17 T cell receptor beta chains listed below, sequenced in a study of PD-1 blockade in classical Hodgkin lymphoma. Exposure to brentuximab vedotin varied, and each patient had relapsed following autologous stem cell transplantation. Profiling relied on immunoSEQ multiplex PCR, and the TCRdb table lists in-frame clones only, not all of them. This table has 55,000 to 80,000 clones, about 92% appearing once. The sample here was peripheral blood mononuclear cells (PBMCs), taken at baseline. These receptors all stem from a human donor with classical Hodgkin lymphoma.

The chain couples TRBV19 to TRBJ2-3; 7 bases align to TRBD1. With V trimmed by 9 bases and J by 4 bases, 7 bases remained unmatched. Looked up from germline, CDR1 is LNHDA and CDR2 is SQIVND (reference sequence). The CDR3 totals 13 residues. CDR3 amino acids: CASTGAWADTQYF. The CDR3 DNA sequence: TGTGCCAGCACAGGGGCCTGGGCAGATACGCAGTATTTT. Full variable domain (remainder filled in from reference TRBV19 and TRBJ2-3): DGGITQSPKYLFRKEGQNVTLSCEQNLNHDAMYWYRQDPGQGLRLIYYSQIVNDFQKGDIAEGYSVSREKKESFPLTVTSAQKNPTAFYLCASTGAWADTQYFGPGTRLTVL.

The rearrangement links TRBV25-1 to TRBJ2-7, with D perhaps matching TRBD1 (6 bases). The V gene lost 5 bases and the J gene lost 0 bases, with 14 bases spanning the gap. This CDR3 has 15 residues. Germline CDR1 MGHDK, CDR2 SYGVNS. For the CDR3, the DNA is TGTGCCAGCAGTACCCGAGGGGGACCCTCCTACGAGCAGTACTTC. Translation gives CASSTRGGPSYEQYF.

The CDR3 spells CASSQRNADSYEQYF. The CDR3, as DNA: TGTGCCAGCAGCCAAAGAAATGCGGACAGCTACGAGCAGTACTTC. V gene TRBV9 combines with J gene TRBJ2-7; weak D call: TRBD1 (6 bases). Germline V gene sequence: CDR1 SGDLS, CDR2 YYNGEE. The CDR3 sequence is 15 residues long. V gave up 4 bases and J gave up 3 bases, with 17 bases separating them.

The chain is built from TRBV27 and TRBJ1-2; D is unresolved. Trimming shortened V by 2 bases and J by 4 bases, and 11 bases separated the two germline ends. Germline CDR1 is MNHEY and CDR2 is SMNVEV (reference sequence). CDR3 size: 14 residues. The CDR3 DNA sequence: TGTGCCAGCAGTTTAAGCGCGGGCTTCTATGGCTACACCTTC. This gives the protein CASSLSAGFYGYTF.

This clone was observed once. This chain links TRBV9 with TRBJ1-6, with D perhaps matching TRBD1 (5 bases). This CDR3 has 14 amino acids. Looked up from germline, CDR1 is SGDLS and CDR2 is YYNGEE. V was trimmed by 3 bases and J by 10 bases, leaving 14 bases between them. CDR3 in amino acids: CASSGGGLRSPLHF. The CDR3 DNA sequence: TGTGCCAGCAGCGGGGGCGGGTTAAGGTCACCCCTCCACTTT.

J is TRBJ2-7 and V is TRBV13; possible D gene TRBD2, 6 bases. Germline V gene lookup returns CDR1 PRHDT and CDR2 FYEKMQ (reference sequence). Trimming took 0 bases from V and 2 from J, leaving 8 bases between them. The CDR3 contains 14 residues. For the CDR3, the DNA is TGTGCCAGCAGCTTAGGGGAGGGACCCTACGAGCAGTACTTC. Translated: CASSLGEGPYEQYF.

The genes are TRBV19 and TRBJ2-1; 7 bases agree with TRBD2. Germline CDR1 and CDR2: LNHDA and SQIVND (reference sequence). There are 17 residues in the CDR3. V trimming: 0 bases; J trimming: 2 bases; junction bases outside the gene matches: 7. The CDR3, as DNA: TGTGCCAGTAGTATAGACCCGCGCCTAGCGGCCTACAATGAGCAGTTCTTC. Its translation is CASSIDPRLAAYNEQFF. Supplemented by reference TRBV19 and TRBJ2-1, the full variable domain reads DGGITQSPKYLFRKEGQNVTLSCEQNLNHDAMYWYRQDPGQGLRLIYYSQIVNDFQKGDIAEGYSVSREKKESFPLTVTSAQKNPTAFYLCASSIDPRLAAYNEQFFGPGTRLTVL.

The chain carries TRBV6-6 and TRBJ2-1, with unresolved D. Germline V lookup: CDR1 MNHNY, CDR2 SVGAGI (reference sequence). Between the trimmed V and J ends, which lost 6 bases and 10 bases, there was a span of 10 bases. CDR3 length: 11 amino acids. CDR3 coding DNA: TGTGCCAGCAGCAAGATTGGGGAGCAGTTCTTC. Translation: CASSKIGEQFF.

V is TRBV30 and J is TRBJ2-5, with TRBD1 matching 7 bases. The germline V gene encodes CDR1 GTSNPN and CDR2 SVGIG (reference sequence). V lost 8 bases, J lost 2 bases, and 11 bases stayed unmatched. There are 14 residues in the CDR3. The CDR3 DNA sequence: TGTGCCACCGAGTTAGGGACAGCTCAAGAGACCCAGTACTTC. It is translated as CATELGTAQETQYF.

The rearrangement joins TRBV2 to TRBJ1-1; D ambiguous. V shed 3 bases and J shed 5 bases, with 10 bases lying between them. CDR1 and CDR2 from the germline V gene are SNHLY and FYNNEI. The CDR3 loop spans 13 amino acids. The CDR3 DNA reads as TGTGCCAGCAGTGATTACTCGTATACTGAAGCTTTCTTT. As protein: CASSDYSYTEAFF.

Only a few counts were recorded for this clone. The rearrangement joins TRBV18 to TRBJ1-2, with 9 nucleotides matching TRBD1. This CDR3 has 16 amino acids. Trimming took 2 bases from V and 6 from J; bases not matched to a gene: 10. The germline V gene encodes CDR1 KGHSH and CDR2 LQKENI. CDR3 coding DNA: TGTGCCAGCTCACCAGGACCGGGACAGGGCGAACATGGCTACACCTTC. Its translation: CASSPGPGQGEHGYTF.

The chain is built from TRBV23-1 and TRBJ1-2; D is ambiguous. TRBV23-1 is identified as an open reading frame with a role that is uncertain. The CDR3 runs to 16 residues. The V end was cut by 2 bases, the J end by 6 bases, with 19 bases between. CDR3 nucleotide sequence: TGCGCCAGCAGTCAACCCCATGTCGTGGGGATCAATGGCTACACCTTC. This sequence encodes CASSQPHVVGINGYTF.

The chain couples TRBV5-1 to TRBJ2-3; the match to TRBD1 covers 8 bases. The CDR3 is made up of 15 amino acids. Looked up from germline, CDR1 is SGHRS and CDR2 is YFSETQ. With V trimmed by 4 bases and J by 0 bases, 4 bases remained unmatched. CDR3 loop: CASSLGDRSTDTQYF. CDR3 sequence (DNA): TGCGCCAGCAGCCTTGGGGACAGGAGCACAGATACGCAGTATTTT. The full variable domain, in which reference TRBV5-1 and TRBJ2-3 provide the parts outside the CDR3, is KAGVTQTPRYLIKTRGQQVTLSCSPISGHRSVSWYQQTPGQGLQFLFEYFSETQRNKGNFPGRFSGRQFSNSRSEMNVSTLELGDSALYLCASSLGDRSTDTQYFGPGTRLTVL.

The chain recombines TRBV5-1 with TRBJ2-1; 9 bases are shared with TRBD2. The CDR3 spans 20 residues. J was trimmed by 4 bases and V by 4 bases; bases with no gene match: 21. The germline V gene has CDR1 SGHRS and CDR2 YFSETQ. The CDR3 DNA is TGCGCCAGCAGCCCGCGGACTAGCGTGGGTGAATATAGGGATTACAATGAGCAGTTCTTC. This encodes CASSPRTSVGEYRDYNEQFF.

This chain connects TRBV6-5 to TRBJ1-1; D is uncertain. Per germline, CDR1 MNHEY and CDR2 SVGAGI. The CDR3 spans 11 residues. Trimming took 6 bases from V and 5 from J, leaving 7 bases between them. The CDR3 DNA reads TGTGCCAGCAGGCTGGGGACTGAAGCTTTCTTT. Translated: CASRLGTEAFF.

This chain joins TRBV11-2 and TRBJ2-5, with D uncertain. Germline values: CDR1 SGHAT, CDR2 FQNNGV. The CDR3 has 11 residues. Trimming took 5 bases from V and 5 from J, leaving 6 bases between them. The CDR3 nucleotides read TGTGCCAGCAGCACCCGGGAGACCCAGTACTTC. Amino acid sequence: CASSTRETQYF.

The chain carries TRBV27 and TRBJ2-3, with 7 nucleotides matching TRBD1. V was clipped by 9 bases and J by 1 base; unmatched bases: 10. CDR1 is MNHEY and CDR2 is SMNVEV in the germline V gene (reference sequence). CDR3 length: 15 residues. CDR3 in DNA: TGTGCCAGTTCGGGACAGACCTCTGGCACAGATACGCAGTATTTT. Its protein is CASSGQTSGTDTQYF.